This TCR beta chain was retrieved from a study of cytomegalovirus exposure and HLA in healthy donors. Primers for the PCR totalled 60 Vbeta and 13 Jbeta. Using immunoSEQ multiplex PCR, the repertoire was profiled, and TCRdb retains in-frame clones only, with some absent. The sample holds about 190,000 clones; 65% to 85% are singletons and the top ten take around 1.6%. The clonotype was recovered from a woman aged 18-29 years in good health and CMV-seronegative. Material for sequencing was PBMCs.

The chain's CDR3 is CASSLVGQGSYEQYF. Written as DNA, the CDR3 is TGTGCCAGCAGTTTGGTGGGTCAGGGTAGCTACGAGCAGTACTTC. This chain links TRBV28 with TRBJ2-7; tentative D call: TRBD1 (5 bases). The V gene's germline CDR1 is MDHEN and CDR2 SYDVKM. The CDR3 totals 15 residues. V was clipped by 3 bases and J by 3 bases, with 15 bases between them.